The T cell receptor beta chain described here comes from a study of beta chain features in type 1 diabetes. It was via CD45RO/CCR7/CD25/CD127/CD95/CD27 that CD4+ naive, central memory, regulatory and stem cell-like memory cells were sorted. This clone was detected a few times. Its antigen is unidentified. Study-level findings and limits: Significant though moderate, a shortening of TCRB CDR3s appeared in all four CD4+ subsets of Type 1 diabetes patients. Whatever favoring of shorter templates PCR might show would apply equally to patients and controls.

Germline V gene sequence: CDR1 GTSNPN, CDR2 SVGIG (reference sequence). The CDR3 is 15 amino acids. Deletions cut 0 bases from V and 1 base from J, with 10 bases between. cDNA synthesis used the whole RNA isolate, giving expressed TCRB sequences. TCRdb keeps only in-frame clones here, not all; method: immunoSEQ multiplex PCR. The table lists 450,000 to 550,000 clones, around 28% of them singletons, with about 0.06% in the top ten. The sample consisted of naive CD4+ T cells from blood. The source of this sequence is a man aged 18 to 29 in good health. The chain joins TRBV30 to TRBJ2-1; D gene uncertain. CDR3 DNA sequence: TGTGCCTGGAGTGTAAAGGCAGGTTCCTACAATGAGCAGTTCTTC. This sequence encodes CAWSVKAGSYNEQFF.